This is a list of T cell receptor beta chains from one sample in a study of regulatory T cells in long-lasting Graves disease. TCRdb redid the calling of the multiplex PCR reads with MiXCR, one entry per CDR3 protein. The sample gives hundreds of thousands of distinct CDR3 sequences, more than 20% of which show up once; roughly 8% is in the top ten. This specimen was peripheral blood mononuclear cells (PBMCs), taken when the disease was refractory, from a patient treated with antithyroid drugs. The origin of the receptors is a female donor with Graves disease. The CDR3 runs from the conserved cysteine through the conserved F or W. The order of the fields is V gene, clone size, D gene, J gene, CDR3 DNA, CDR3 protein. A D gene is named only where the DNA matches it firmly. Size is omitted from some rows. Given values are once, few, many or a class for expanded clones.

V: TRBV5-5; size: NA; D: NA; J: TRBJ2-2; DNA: TGTGCCAGCAGCTTGGTTCCGGGGGCGGGGGCCGGGGAGCTGTTTTTT; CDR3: CASSLVPGAGAGELFF
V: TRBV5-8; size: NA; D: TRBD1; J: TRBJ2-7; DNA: TGTGCCAGCAGCTCGGGACAGGTTAGGGGTTACGAGCAGTACTTC; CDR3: CASSSGQVRGYEQYF
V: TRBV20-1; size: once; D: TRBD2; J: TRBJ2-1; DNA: TGCAGTGCGGGGACTAGCGGGAGGAATGAGCAGTTCTTC; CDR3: CSAGTSGRNEQFF
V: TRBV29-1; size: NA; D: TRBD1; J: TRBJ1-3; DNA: TGCAGCGTTCGACAGGGGGGGACCATATATTTT; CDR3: CSVRQGGTIYF
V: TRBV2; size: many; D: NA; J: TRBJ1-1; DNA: TGTGCCAGCGGGAGGGGGTTCGGCACTGAAGCTTTCTTT; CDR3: CASGRGFGTEAFF
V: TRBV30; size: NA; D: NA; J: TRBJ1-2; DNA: TGTGCCTGGAGTCGTTTGCCCGGGAACTATGGCTACACCTTC; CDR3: CAWSRLPGNYGYTF
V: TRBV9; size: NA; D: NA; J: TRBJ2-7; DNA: TGTGCCAGCAGCGAGGTGCCGGGGACGTTGTACGAGCAGTACTTC; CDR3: CASSEVPGTLYEQYF
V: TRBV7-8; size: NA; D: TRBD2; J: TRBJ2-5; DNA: TGTGCCAGCAGCGCCCGACTAGCGGATACACAAGAGACCCAGTACTTC; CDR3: CASSARLADTQETQYF
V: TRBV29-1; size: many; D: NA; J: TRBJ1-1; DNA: TGCAGCGTTGAAGATCTCAGGAGCACTGAAGCTTTCTTT; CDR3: CSVEDLRSTEAFF
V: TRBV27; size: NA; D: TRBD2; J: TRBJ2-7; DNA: TGTGCCAGCAGTTTAACACCGGGACTAGCGGACTACGAGCAGTACTTC; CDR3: CASSLTPGLADYEQYF
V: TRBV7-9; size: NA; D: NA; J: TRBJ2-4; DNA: TGTGCCAGCAGCTTGGTGGGGACAGCCAAAAACATTCAGTACTTC; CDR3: CASSLVGTAKNIQYF
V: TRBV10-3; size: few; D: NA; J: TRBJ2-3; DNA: TGTGCCATCAGTGAAAACGCTTTGGGCACAGATACGCAGTATTTT; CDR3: CAISENALGTDTQYF
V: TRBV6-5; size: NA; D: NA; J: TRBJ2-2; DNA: TGTGCCAGCAGTTACTCCATAGCAGCCGGGGAGCTGTTTTTT; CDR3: CASSYSIAAGELFF
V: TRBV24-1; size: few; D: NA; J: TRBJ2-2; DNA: TGTGCCACCAGTGATTTAAAGGGTGGCGGGGAGCTGTTTTTT; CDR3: CATSDLKGGGELFF
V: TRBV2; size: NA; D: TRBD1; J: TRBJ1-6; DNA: TGTGCCAGCACGGGGACAGTCGCGAACAAAAGAACCCTCCACTTT; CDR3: CASTGTVANKRTLHF
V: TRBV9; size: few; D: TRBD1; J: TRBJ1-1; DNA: TGTGCCAGCAGCGCAGGGGGGTGGATTGGCACTGAAGCTTTCTTT; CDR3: CASSAGGWIGTEAFF
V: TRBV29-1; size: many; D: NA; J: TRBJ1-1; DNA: TGCAGCGTTTTGGACGAGAAAGCTTTCTTT; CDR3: CSVLDEKAFF
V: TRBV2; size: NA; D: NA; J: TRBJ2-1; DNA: TGTGCCAGCAGTGAAGAGCTTAGGACTGAGCAGTTCTTC; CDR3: CASSEELRTEQFF
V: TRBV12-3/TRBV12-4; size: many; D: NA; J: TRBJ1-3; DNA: TGTGCCAGCAGCCCTACCGGGGCTGGAAACACCATATATTTT; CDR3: CASSPTGAGNTIYF
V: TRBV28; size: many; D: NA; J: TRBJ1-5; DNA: TGTGCCAGCAGCCGTTCACAGGGTTACCAGCCCCAGCATTTT; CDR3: CASSRSQGYQPQHF
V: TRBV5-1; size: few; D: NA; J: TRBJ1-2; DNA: TGCGCCAGCAGCTATTTTGAGGGATTCAACTATGGCTACACCTTC; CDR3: CASSYFEGFNYGYTF
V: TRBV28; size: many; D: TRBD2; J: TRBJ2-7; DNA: TGTGCCACACTGGGGGGGAGCGGCGAGCAGTACTTC; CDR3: CATLGGSGEQYF
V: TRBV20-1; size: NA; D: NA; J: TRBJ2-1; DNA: TGCAGTGCTAGGGCTAGACTTTTCCCTAGCCATCATGAGCAGTTCTTC; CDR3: CSARARLFPSHHEQFF
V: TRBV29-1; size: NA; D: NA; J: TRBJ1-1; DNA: TGCAGCTACGTTAGGGCCACCATGAACACTGAAGCTTTCTTT; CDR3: CSYVRATMNTEAFF
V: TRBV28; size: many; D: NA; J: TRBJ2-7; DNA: TGTGCCAGCAGCCGGTGGGGGGCCCACTACGAGCAGTACTTC; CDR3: CASSRWGAHYEQYF
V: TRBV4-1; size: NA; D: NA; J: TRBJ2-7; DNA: TGCGCCAGCAGCCAGAACCGGGACTTTGAGCAGTACTTC; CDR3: CASSQNRDFEQYF
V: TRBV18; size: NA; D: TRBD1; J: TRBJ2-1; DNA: TGTGCCAGCACCGACAGGGGGCTAGTTGATGAGCAGTTCTTC; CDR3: CASTDRGLVDEQFF
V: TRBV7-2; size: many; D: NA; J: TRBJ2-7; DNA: TGTGCCAGCAGCTTAGGAGGGCTTAGTCACGAGCAGTACTTC; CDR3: CASSLGGLSHEQYF
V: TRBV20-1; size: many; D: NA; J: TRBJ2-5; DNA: TGCAGTGCCACCCACCAAGAGACCCAGTACTTC; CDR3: CSATHQETQYF